The 3 T cell receptor beta chains presented below share a single source sample, sequenced in a study of spatial heterogeneity in lung cancer. TCRdb fed the 5' RACE reads into MiXCR, producing one record per CDR3 protein. The sample yields more than 95,000 distinct CDR3 sequences, 9% to 15% seen once. This sample's time point: blood at routine non-recurrence follow-up after resection. Extraction of whole RNA from tumor, nontumor lung or frozen PBMC preceded unsorted sequencing. Sequences were derived from PBMCs, sampled at follow-up. These receptors all stem from a male donor with early-stage non-small cell lung cancer.

The chain uses TRBV20-1 and TRBJ2-3; possibly TRBD1 for D (6 bases). Trimming stripped 5 bases from V and 5 bases from J, with 17 bases between. The length of the CDR3 is 14 residues. Germline V gene sequence: CDR1 DFQATT, CDR2 SNEGSKA (reference sequence). The chain's CDR3 is CSAFPPRGVDTQYF. For the CDR3, the DNA is TGCAGTGCTTTTCCACCCAGGGGAGTAGATACGCAGTATTTT.

The chain uses TRBV20-1 and TRBJ1-1, with D tentatively TRBD1 (6 bases). The V gene lost 6 bases and the J gene lost 1 base, with 18 bases spanning the gap. The length of the CDR3 is 15 residues. Per germline, CDR1 DFQATT and CDR2 SNEGSKA (reference sequence). CDR3 nucleotides: TGCAGTGCCGACCCGCTAGGGGGGGGGAACACTGAAGCTTTCTTT. Its protein is CSADPLGGGNTEAFF.

The chain uses TRBV7-8 and TRBJ2-1, with 7 bases aligning to TRBD2. V was clipped by 2 bases and J by 10 bases; unmatched bases: 2. Germline loops: CDR1 SGHVS, CDR2 FQNEAQ. This CDR3 has 12 residues. The CDR3 protein is CASSLRAGEQFF. The CDR3 DNA reads TGTGCCAGCAGCTTAAGAGCGGGGGAGCAGTTCTTC. The entire variable domain, with the rest obtained from reference TRBV7-8 and TRBJ2-1, is as follows: GAGVSQSPRYKVAKRGQDVALRCDPISGHVSLFWYQQALGQGPEFLTYFQNEAQLDKSGLPSDRFFAERPEGSVSTLKIQRTQQEDSAVYLCASSLRAGEQFFGPGTRLTVL.